This T cell receptor (beta chain) was sequenced during a study of blood T cell repertoires in COVID-19. Study as a whole: COVID-19 samples from acute and convalescent phases originated in the United States, Italy and Spain. From T cells, B-cell-depleted T cells, or PBMCs came the material, which was cDNA or gDNA.

This clone was detected only once. Looked up from germline, CDR1 is SNHLY and CDR2 is FYNNEI. The CDR3 has 15 residues. J was trimmed by 0 bases and V by 7 bases; bases with no gene match: 5. Per the authors' pipeline: Researchers report that nucleated cell counts were estimated from reference gene primer amplification. Assay used: immunoSEQ multiplex PCR; TCRdb lists only in-frame clones, some missing. The DNA gave D and trimming, while V, J and clone size come from that table. The data show over 200,000 clones, about 86% seen once. The V and J genes are TRBV2 and TRBJ2-3; 9 bases agree with TRBD2. This receptor was identified in a man aged 55 to 70 who had recovered from COVID-19. Material for sequencing was peripheral blood. CDR3 coding DNA: TGTGCCAGCAAGGCTAGCGGGATTAGCACAGATACGCAGTATTTT. It is translated as CASKASGISTDTQYF.